These 27 T cell receptor beta chains were all obtained from the same sample, sequenced in a study of shared clonotypes between healthy human individuals. Data came from immunoSEQ multiplex PCR; TCRdb stores just in-frame clones and leaves some out. The sample carries 2 million to 2.5 million clones, around 95% recorded once. Sequenced material: naive CD4+ T cells sorted from blood. Specified subset: CD45RA+ positively selected. The receptors were sampled from a man aged 18 to 30 in good health.

This clone came up once. The J gene is TRBJ2-7, the V gene TRBV7-9; perhaps D is TRBD1 or TRBD2 (5 bases each). Germline CDR1 and CDR2: SEHNR and FQNEAQ (reference sequence). The CDR3 runs to 15 residues. V was shortened by 5 bases and J by 4 bases, with 18 bases between the two germline ends. CDR3 region: CASSPGRAELYEQYF. The CDR3 DNA follows: TGTGCCAGCAGCCCGGGACGGGCAGAGCTATACGAGCAGTACTTC.

CDR3 sequence (DNA): TGTGCCAGCAGTTCCAGGGGGCGTGCGGAATATGGCTACACCTTC. This gives the protein CASSSRGRAEYGYTF. The chain uses TRBV6-5 and TRBJ1-2; 8 nucleotides line up with TRBD1. The J segment lost 5 bases and the V segment lost 4 bases, leaving 9 bases of the junction unmatched. The CDR3 loop spans 15 amino acids. Per the germline V gene, CDR1 is MNHEY and CDR2 is SVGAGI.

The rearrangement uses TRBV11-2 and TRBJ1-1; D is undetermined. The germline gives CDR1 SGHAT, CDR2 FQNNGV. The CDR3 length is 13 residues. V lost 0 bases and J lost 13, with 15 bases in between. CDR3 in DNA: TGTGCCAGCAGCTTAGATCTCCGGAGTACTGGTTTCTTT. It specifies CASSLDLRSTGFF. The entire variable domain, with the rest obtained from reference TRBV11-2 and TRBJ1-1, is as follows: EAGVAQSPRYKIIEKRQSVAFWCNPISGHATLYWYQQILGQGPKLLIQFQNNGVVDDSQLPKDRFSAERLKGVDSTLKIQPAKLEDSAVYLCASSLDLRSTGFFGQGTRLTVV.

The chain uses TRBV7-8 and TRBJ1-5; 7 nucleotides match TRBD1. CDR3 length equals 13 residues. Germline CDR1 SGHVS, CDR2 FQNEAQ. V gave up 5 bases and J gave up 6 bases; unmatched junction bases: 4. CDR3 coding DNA: TGTGCCAGCAGCACCGGGACAGTTCAGCCCCAGCATTTT. Protein sequence: CASSTGTVQPQHF.

The rearrangement joins TRBV25-1 to TRBJ1-6; D possibly corresponds to TRBD1 (5 bases). Germline values: CDR1 MGHDK, CDR2 SYGVNS. The CDR3 totals 15 residues. Trimming left V 4 bases short and J 5 bases short, with 12 bases between. The CDR3 loop reads CASSVAGPNNSPLHF. CDR3 DNA sequence: TGTGCCAGCAGTGTTGCGGGACCCAATAATTCACCCCTCCACTTT.

J is TRBJ1-6 and V is TRBV9, with 9 positions matching TRBD1. CDR3 length: 17 residues. Per the germline V gene, CDR1 is SGDLS and CDR2 is YYNGEE. Germline trimming cut 0 bases from V and 6 bases from J; bases unmatched to any gene: 7. CDR3 coding DNA: TGTGCCAGCAGCGTAGTACCGCAGGACAGGGGTAATTCACCCCTCCACTTT. This codes for CASSVVPQDRGNSPLHF. Complete variable domain (other parts from reference TRBV9 and TRBJ1-6): DSGVTQTPKHLITATGQRVTLRCSPRSGDLSVYWYQQSLDQGLQFLIQYYNGEERAKGNILERFSAQQFPDLHSELNLSSLELGDSALYFCASSVVPQDRGNSPLHFGNGTRLTVT.

The gene calls are TRBV5-4 and TRBJ1-2; D might be TRBD1 (6 bases). V lost 4 bases, J lost 0 bases, and 10 bases lay in between. This CDR3 contains 14 residues. CDR1 SGHNT and CDR2 YYREEE come from the germline V gene (reference sequence). CDR3 in amino acids: CASSQDRTNYGYTF. DNA for the CDR3: TGTGCCAGCAGCCAGGACAGAACTAACTATGGCTACACCTTC.

The chain links TRBV5-4 to TRBJ2-3, with D unclear. The V and J ends lost 5 bases and 0 bases respectively, with 4 bases between them. From germline, CDR1 is SGHNT and CDR2 YYREEE (reference sequence). The CDR3 has 12 amino acids. The CDR3, as DNA: TGTGCCAGCAGTCCAAGCACAGATACGCAGTATTTT. This sequence encodes CASSPSTDTQYF.

The gene calls are TRBV19 and TRBJ2-7; D unclear. The germline V and J ends were trimmed by 7 bases and 2 bases, with 12 bases remaining between them. This CDR3 has 13 residues. The germline gives CDR1 LNHDA, CDR2 SQIVND (reference sequence). CDR3 sequence (DNA): TGTGCCAGTAATCCCGGAAGAGCCTACGAGCAGTACTTC. It yields the protein CASNPGRAYEQYF.

This chain joins TRBV2 and TRBJ2-4; D not resolved. Germline CDR1 SNHLY, CDR2 FYNNEI. V was clipped by 4 bases and J by 0 bases, with 13 bases between them. The CDR3 runs to 16 residues. Here the CDR3 DNA reads TGTGCCAGCAGTGTCGAGGTGGTGATAGCCAAAAACATTCAGTACTTC. Its translation is CASSVEVVIAKNIQYF.

The chain recombines TRBV10-2 with TRBJ1-5; D unclear. The germline gives CDR1 WSHSY, CDR2 SAAADI. Trimming took off 4 bases at V and 2 bases at J, with 15 bases between the two ends. The CDR3 loop spans 16 amino acids. The CDR3 sequence is CASSGPPLRGNQPQHF. Here the CDR3 DNA reads TGCGCCAGCAGTGGCCCTCCCTTGAGGGGCAATCAGCCCCAGCATTTT.

The chain employs TRBV28 and TRBJ2-7; D tentatively fits TRBD1 or TRBD2 (5 bases each). This CDR3 has 14 amino acids. V gave up 6 bases and J gave up 0 bases, with 12 bases separating them. CDR1 is MDHEN, CDR2 SYDVKM, per germline. This CDR3 reads CASRTAGASYEQYF. The DNA for the CDR3 is TGTGCCAGCAGAACCGCCGGGGCCTCCTACGAGCAGTACTTC. Together with reference TRBV28 and TRBJ2-7, the CDR3 gives the full variable domain: DVKVTQSSRYLVKRTGEKVFLECVQDMDHENMFWYRQDPGLGLRLIYFSYDVKMKEKGDIPEGYSVSREKKERFSLILESASTNQTSMYLCASRTAGASYEQYFGPGTRLTVT.

CDR3 DNA sequence: TGCGCCAGCAGTCGCCGGGACAGGGTTTCCGATGGGGCCAACGTCCTGACTTTC. Translated: CASSRRDRVSDGANVLTF. V is TRBV5-1 and J is TRBJ2-6; 9 bases match TRBD1. V lost 5 bases, J lost 3 bases, and 12 bases stayed unmatched. The CDR3 length is 18 residues. Germline CDR1 reads SGHRS; CDR2 reads YFSETQ.

The gene calls are TRBV27 and TRBJ1-2; no reliable D call. The V end lost 0 bases, the J end lost 13 bases, and 21 bases lay between the germline ends. Germline assignment: CDR1 MNHEY and CDR2 SMNVEV (reference sequence). The CDR3 is 15 residues long. Here the CDR3 reads CASSLSTIRYTDFTF. Here the CDR3 DNA reads TGTGCCAGCAGTTTATCCACGATTCGCTATACGGACTTCACCTTC.

V and J are TRBV7-6 and TRBJ2-5; 8 positions agree with TRBD1. CDR1 is SGHVS, CDR2 FNYEAQ, per germline. Unmatched junction bases numbered 9, after V lost 1 base and J lost 5 bases. CDR3 length equals 16 residues. CDR3 protein: CASSLGVARGLETQYF. The CDR3 coding sequence is TGTGCCAGCAGCTTAGGGGTGGCCAGGGGGCTGGAGACCCAGTACTTC.

This chain joins TRBV2 and TRBJ1-2, with a possible D match to TRBD1 (6 bases). V shed 6 bases and J shed 12 bases, with 20 bases lying between them. CDR3 length: 13 amino acids. Germline values: CDR1 SNHLY, CDR2 FYNNEI. The CDR3 sequence is CASRGDRFKEDTF. CDR3 sequence (DNA): TGTGCCAGCAGGGGAGACAGGTTTAAGGAGGACACCTTC.

This clone appeared once. The V call is TRBV30, the J call TRBJ2-1; 12 bases line up with TRBD2. There are 18 residues in the CDR3. CDR1 is GTSNPN, CDR2 SVGIG, per germline (reference sequence). V was clipped by 0 bases and J by 0 bases; unmatched bases: 6. CDR3 in amino acids: CAWSVQRTSGASYNEQFF. The CDR3 DNA reads as TGTGCCTGGAGTGTTCAACGGACTAGCGGGGCCTCCTACAATGAGCAGTTCTTC.

The chain combines TRBV7-8 with TRBJ2-2; TRBD2 matches at 10 bases. Germline trimming cut 1 base from V and 6 bases from J; bases unmatched to any gene: 5. CDR1 is SGHVS and CDR2 is FQNEAQ in the germline V gene. The CDR3 has 16 residues. CDR3 bases: TGTGCCAGCAGCTTAGGAGCGGGGGGGCCTCCCGGGGAGCTGTTTTTT. Encoded protein: CASSLGAGGPPGELFF.

The V call is TRBV2, the J call TRBJ2-1; 8 nucleotides line up with TRBD2. Germline CDR1 is SNHLY and CDR2 is FYNNEI. Trimming took 0 bases from V and 15 from J; bases not matched to a gene: 7. This CDR3 is 13 amino acids long. CDR3: CASSEARAGARFF. CDR3 coding DNA: TGTGCCAGCAGTGAAGCGCGAGCGGGGGCTAGGTTCTTC.

Concerning this clone itself: Different DNA sequences within this sample yield the same CDR3. The chain is built from TRBV4-3 and TRBJ2-7; D is uncertain. The length of the CDR3 is 13 residues. Trimming stripped 1 base from V and 3 bases from J, with 7 bases between. Germline CDR1 is LGHNA and CDR2 is YSLEER. CDR3 amino acids: CASSQVVGYEQYF. The CDR3 DNA is TGCGCCAGCAGCCAAGTCGTGGGCTACGAGCAGTACTTC.

The chain combines TRBV18 with TRBJ1-1; the D gene is possibly TRBD1 (5 bases). CDR3 length: 13 amino acids. V was trimmed by 5 bases and J by 8 bases, leaving 15 bases between them. CDR1 and CDR2 (germline): KGHSH, LQKENI. The CDR3, as DNA: TGTGCCAGCTCAGCGACTCAGGGCGAAGAAGCTTTCTTT. As protein: CASSATQGEEAFF.

The chain uses TRBV2 and TRBJ2-1; no firm D call. Trimming took off 7 bases at V and 5 bases at J, with 12 bases between the two ends. CDR3 length: 13 amino acids. Per germline, CDR1 SNHLY and CDR2 FYNNEI. The CDR3 coding sequence is TGTGCCAGCACTAGGGTGGGGAACAATGAGCAGTTCTTC. As protein: CASTRVGNNEQFF. Full variable domain (outside the CDR3, taken from reference TRBV2 and TRBJ2-1): EPEVTQTPSHQVTQMGQEVILRCVPISNHLYFYWYRQILGQKVEFLVSFYNNEISEKSEIFDDQFSVERPDGSNFTLKIRSTKLEDSAMYFCASTRVGNNEQFFGPGTRLTVL.

The chain employs TRBV6-1 and TRBJ2-7, with D perhaps TRBD1 (6 bases). V was cut by 4 bases and J by 7 bases, with 20 bases left in between. The CDR3 runs 15 residues. CDR1 is MNHNS, CDR2 SASEGT, per germline. The CDR3 nucleotides are TGTGCCAGCAGTGGATGGACAGACCTCATGTGGGAGCAGTACTTC. Amino acids: CASSGWTDLMWEQYF.

The chain uses TRBV7-2 and TRBJ2-7; D ambiguous. Trimming pared 5 bases from V and 3 bases from J, leaving 11 bases between. This CDR3 contains 13 residues. CDR1 and CDR2 (germline): SGHTA, FQGNSA. CDR3 sequence (DNA): TGTGCCAGCAGCCCACGGGTGTACTACGAGCAGTACTTC. This encodes CASSPRVYYEQYF.

The genes are TRBV30 and TRBJ2-5; maybe TRBD2 (6 bases). Trimming took off 0 bases at V and 0 bases at J, with 11 bases between the two ends. The CDR3 contains 15 residues. Looked up from germline, CDR1 is GTSNPN and CDR2 is SVGIG (reference sequence). CDR3 loop: CAWSVRDWYQETQYF. The CDR3 DNA reads TGTGCCTGGAGTGTAAGGGACTGGTACCAAGAGACCCAGTACTTC. Complete variable domain (other parts from reference TRBV30 and TRBJ2-5): SQTIHQWPATLVQPVGSPLSLECTVEGTSNPNLYWYRQAAGRGLQLLFYSVGIGQISSEVPQNLSASRPQDRQFILSSKKLLLSDSGFYLCAWSVRDWYQETQYFGPGTRLLVL.

This sequence joins TRBV5-1 and TRBJ2-7; TRBD1 is a possible D gene (6 bases). The ends were cut back, 4 bases at V and 1 base at J, with 15 bases in the middle. This CDR3 spans 15 amino acids. Germline CDR1 SGHRS, CDR2 YFSETQ. The CDR3 here is CASSDRQVPSYEQYF. The CDR3 bases are TGCGCCAGCAGCGACCGACAGGTCCCGTCCTACGAGCAGTACTTC. The full variable domain, in which reference TRBV5-1 and TRBJ2-7 provide the parts outside the CDR3, is KAGVTQTPRYLIKTRGQQVTLSCSPISGHRSVSWYQQTPGQGLQFLFEYFSETQRNKGNFPGRFSGRQFSNSRSEMNVSTLELGDSALYLCASSDRQVPSYEQYFGPGTRLTVT.

The rearrangement uses TRBV10-2 and TRBJ2-5; the match to TRBD1 covers 10 bases. Germline CDR1 is WSHSY and CDR2 is SAAADI. Trimming at V came to 4 bases and at J to 5 bases, leaving 4 bases not matched to a gene. The CDR3 is 14 residues long. The CDR3 spells CASSGQGAGETQYF. The CDR3 nucleotides are TGCGCCAGCAGTGGACAGGGGGCAGGGGAGACCCAGTACTTC.